The source of this TCR beta chain is a study of blood T cell repertoires in COVID-19. Study information: The origin of the acute and convalescent COVID-19 samples was the United States, Italy and Spain.

There are 18 residues in the CDR3. V dropped 0 bases and J dropped 3 bases, with 21 bases sitting between them. Recruited during active infection, patients (from Seattle) were subsequently followed longitudinally. Clones were sequenced by immunoSEQ multiplex PCR, and TCRdb holds only the in-frame ones, with some missing. The sample holds 200,000 to 300,000 clones, 70% to 90% seen once. This chain joins TRBV5-3 and TRBJ1-2; the D is unclear. TRBV5-3 has ORF status, its function being uncertain. The TCR sequence derives from a woman aged 60-70 years with COVID-19, enrolled during active disease. Sequencing used peripheral blood. The CDR3 DNA reads TGTGCCAGAAGCTTGGAAAAGCCCACTAGTCCTCCTCACTATGGCTACACCTTC. It encodes CARSLEKPTSPPHYGYTF.